This T cell receptor beta chain comes out of a study of blood T cells in healthy people across ages. Background on the study: Template switching retrieved approximately one barcoded beta molecule for each two T cells.

This clonotype was seen repeatedly, ten times or more. A second about 7 to 12 cycle PCR used barcoded and J-beta primers. TCRdb ran MiXCR on the 5' RACE reads and lists one entry per CDR3 protein. The repertoire holds around 1,900,000 distinct CDR3 sequences, about two fifths seen once, with 20% to 25% in the top ten. Trimming pared 8 bases from V and 3 bases from J, leaving 11 bases between. CDR3 length equals 11 residues. Germline CDR1 is SQVTM and CDR2 is ANQGSEA. Sequenced material: blood. The rearrangement uses TRBV29-1 and TRBJ2-7; no clear D. The origin of this receptor is a human donor in good health. The CDR3 sequence: CSYSFLYEQYF. The CDR3, as DNA: TGCAGCTACAGCTTTCTCTACGAGCAGTACTTC.